These T cell receptor beta chains were read from a single sample in a study of graft-versus-host responses after intestinal transplantation. TCRdb's table, derived via immunoSEQ multiplex PCR, lists solely in-frame clones and lacks some. The repertoire holds 43,000 or so clones, 90% to 95% seen once, with around 6.1% in the top ten. This material consisted of PBMCs, taken around 800 days after a first intestinal transplant, on the day of a second. The receptors here all came from a human patient who received an intestinal transplant, so some T cells may come from the graft donor. Each CDR3 is given with its conserved first and last residue. A D gene is named only where the DNA matches it firmly. Clone size appears in some rows only: once, few, many, or a class for an expanded clone.

d_call: -; v_call: TRBV5-1; j_call: TRBJ1-3; clone_size: few; cdr3_nt: TGCGCCAGCAGCTTGGAAATAAGAACAGGGTCGGGAAACACCATATATTTT; cdr3_aa: CASSLEIRTGSGNTIYF
d_call: -; v_call: TRBV20-1; j_call: TRBJ2-7; clone_size: -; cdr3_nt: TGCAGTGCAGGGATCTACGAGCAGTACTTC; cdr3_aa: CSAGIYEQYF
d_call: -; v_call: TRBV6-5; j_call: TRBJ1-3; clone_size: -; cdr3_nt: TGTGCCAGCAGTTATCGATCCTCTGGAAACACCATATATTTT; cdr3_aa: CASSYRSSGNTIYF
d_call: -; v_call: TRBV2; j_call: TRBJ2-4; clone_size: -; cdr3_nt: TGTGCCAGCAGCAAGGACAGTCAAATTCAGTACTTC; cdr3_aa: CASSKDSQIQYF
d_call: -; v_call: TRBV10-1; j_call: TRBJ2-7; clone_size: -; cdr3_nt: TGCGCCAGCAGTGAGCACACCGGGACAAGACCCTACGAGCAGTACTTC; cdr3_aa: CASSEHTGTRPYEQYF
d_call: -; v_call: TRBV7-6; j_call: TRBJ2-7; clone_size: once; cdr3_nt: TGTGCCAGCAGCTACCGGGACTCCGGACTCCCTACGGCCTACGAGCAGTACTTC; cdr3_aa: CASSYRDSGLPTAYEQYF
d_call: -; v_call: TRBV30; j_call: TRBJ1-6; clone_size: -; cdr3_nt: TGTGCCTGGAGTGGGGGGTCCCCTTCACCCCTCCACTTT; cdr3_aa: CAWSGGSPSPLHF
d_call: -; v_call: TRBV10-3; j_call: TRBJ2-3; clone_size: -; cdr3_nt: TGTGCCATCAGTGAGTCCCAGGGAAAAACAGATACGCAGTATTTT; cdr3_aa: CAISESQGKTDTQYF
d_call: TRBD1; v_call: TRBV4-1; j_call: TRBJ1-1; clone_size: few; cdr3_nt: TGCGCCAGCAGCCAAGATGAGGGGGCGGGGGGCACTGAAGCTTTCTTT; cdr3_aa: CASSQDEGAGGTEAFF
d_call: -; v_call: TRBV5-4; j_call: TRBJ2-3; clone_size: -; cdr3_nt: TGTGCCAGCAGCTCTGACACAGATACGCAGTATTTT; cdr3_aa: CASSSDTDTQYF
d_call: -; v_call: TRBV6-6; j_call: TRBJ1-5; clone_size: once; cdr3_nt: TGTGCCACCGAACATTCTGGGGGGTTTGGGGCCCAGCATTTT; cdr3_aa: CATEHSGGFGAQHF
d_call: TRBD2; v_call: TRBV5-8; j_call: TRBJ2-2; clone_size: -; cdr3_nt: TGTGCCAGCAGCTCCCATTGGGGGGGTCTACTTTCGAACACCGGGGAGCTGTTTTTT; cdr3_aa: CASSSHWGGLLSNTGELFF
d_call: -; v_call: TRBV15; j_call: TRBJ1-2; clone_size: -; cdr3_nt: TGTGCCACCAGCAAGGCCGGGGTTAGTGGCTACACCTTC; cdr3_aa: CATSKAGVSGYTF
d_call: -; v_call: TRBV11-2; j_call: TRBJ2-5; clone_size: -; cdr3_nt: TGTGCCAGCAGCCGCGGGAACACTCAAGAGACCCAGTACTTC; cdr3_aa: CASSRGNTQETQYF
d_call: -; v_call: TRBV29-1; j_call: TRBJ2-7; clone_size: -; cdr3_nt: TGCAGCGTTGTGAGCAGCTCCTACGAGCAGTACTTC; cdr3_aa: CSVVSSSYEQYF
d_call: TRBD1; v_call: TRBV12-5; j_call: TRBJ1-2; clone_size: -; cdr3_nt: TGTGCTAGTGGTTCCCTCTCCCAACAGGGGGCGGATGGCTACACCTTC; cdr3_aa: CASGSLSQQGADGYTF
d_call: -; v_call: TRBV6-6; j_call: TRBJ2-7; clone_size: -; cdr3_nt: TGTGCCAGCAGCGAAGGCGTCTACCTCTCCTACGAGCAGTACTTC; cdr3_aa: CASSEGVYLSYEQYF
d_call: -; v_call: TRBV19; j_call: TRBJ1-4; clone_size: -; cdr3_nt: TGTGCCAGTAGTATCGGCGGGGGCGTCAATAATGAAAAACTGTTTTTT; cdr3_aa: CASSIGGGVNNEKLFF
d_call: -; v_call: TRBV2; j_call: TRBJ1-4; clone_size: -; cdr3_nt: TGTGCCAGCAGAGGTGCTTACATTTCAACTAATGAAAAACTGTTTTTT; cdr3_aa: CASRGAYISTNEKLFF
d_call: -; v_call: TRBV9; j_call: TRBJ1-3; clone_size: -; cdr3_nt: TGTGCCAGCAGCTCCCTCTCTGGAAACACCATATATTTT; cdr3_aa: CASSSLSGNTIYF
d_call: -; v_call: TRBV6-5; j_call: TRBJ2-2; clone_size: -; cdr3_nt: TGTGCCAGCTCGTATGTCTATGGGAACACCGGGGAGCTGTTTTTT; cdr3_aa: CASSYVYGNTGELFF
d_call: -; v_call: TRBV10-1; j_call: TRBJ2-1; clone_size: -; cdr3_nt: TGCGCCAGCAGTGAGCGGTACAATGAGCAGTTCTTC; cdr3_aa: CASSERYNEQFF
d_call: -; v_call: TRBV2; j_call: TRBJ2-2; clone_size: -; cdr3_nt: TGTGCCAGCAGATTTGGGACCCGGAACACCGGGGAGCTGTTTTTT; cdr3_aa: CASRFGTRNTGELFF
d_call: TRBD1; v_call: TRBV9; j_call: TRBJ1-2; clone_size: -; cdr3_nt: TGTGCCAGCAGCGACCCCGGGACAGGGGTTGAGAACTATGGCTACACCTTC; cdr3_aa: CASSDPGTGVENYGYTF
d_call: TRBD2; v_call: TRBV7-6; j_call: TRBJ2-3; clone_size: -; cdr3_nt: TGTGCCAGCAGCTATACTAGCGGGAACACAGATACGCAGTATTTT; cdr3_aa: CASSYTSGNTDTQYF
d_call: TRBD1; v_call: TRBV5-1; j_call: TRBJ1-1; clone_size: once; cdr3_nt: TGCGCCAGCAGACTAACAGGGGGGGTTATGAACACTGAAGCTTTCTTT; cdr3_aa: CASRLTGGVMNTEAFF
d_call: TRBD2; v_call: TRBV18; j_call: TRBJ2-5; clone_size: -; cdr3_nt: TGTGCCAGCTCACCTCCCCTAGCGGGAGGAGAGACCCAGTACTTC; cdr3_aa: CASSPPLAGGETQYF
d_call: -; v_call: TRBV7-6; j_call: TRBJ2-7; clone_size: -; cdr3_nt: TGTGCCAGCAGCTTAGTAGGGGGTATGGCTCGTGGAGAGCAGTACTTC; cdr3_aa: CASSLVGGMARGEQYF
d_call: TRBD1; v_call: TRBV6-5; j_call: TRBJ2-7; clone_size: -; cdr3_nt: TGTGCCAGCAGTTACCGAGACAGGGCACGAAACGAGCAGTACTTC; cdr3_aa: CASSYRDRARNEQYF
d_call: -; v_call: TRBV7-3; j_call: TRBJ1-1; clone_size: -; cdr3_nt: TGTGCCAGCAGCTCAGGGGCTGGGAACACTGAAGCTTTCTTT; cdr3_aa: CASSSGAGNTEAFF
d_call: -; v_call: TRBV7-7; j_call: TRBJ2-7; clone_size: once; cdr3_nt: TGTGCTAGCAGCTTGAACTCGGACTCCGCCTACGAGCAGTACTTC; cdr3_aa: CASSLNSDSAYEQYF
d_call: TRBD1; v_call: TRBV30; j_call: TRBJ1-1; clone_size: -; cdr3_nt: TGTGCCTGGAGTGTTGGGACAGGGCTGAACACTGAAGCTTTCTTT; cdr3_aa: CAWSVGTGLNTEAFF
d_call: -; v_call: TRBV19; j_call: TRBJ1-1; clone_size: -; cdr3_nt: TGTGCCAGTAGTATTGAGGGCCGCCAAAGGGCTTTCTTT; cdr3_aa: CASSIEGRQRAFF